This T cell receptor (beta chain) derives from a study of T cells after yellow fever vaccination. As for the study in general: Fractions containing few cells were prepared with SMART-Seq v4 Ultra Low Input. Study-level results: Faster peaking, at day 5 versus 15, marked a secondary response that was weaker. Contaminants from the bulk population, in the form of abundant clonotypes, could be found in FACS-sorted repertoires.

Production of TCR cDNA was by 5'RACE template switching, which also added a universal primer site and UMIs. TCRdb re-called the 5' RACE reads through MiXCR, storing one row per CDR3 protein. The repertoire holds tens of thousands of distinct CDR3 sequences, with less than 8.5% as singletons. The CDR3 totals 13 residues. V lost 10 bases to trimming and J lost 6 bases; unmatched junction nucleotides: 10. Germline V gene lookup returns CDR1 MGHDK and CDR2 SYGVNS. This clonotype was found many times. Its antigen is unidentified. The J gene is TRBJ2-7, the V gene TRBV25-1, with 9 positions matching TRBD1. This specimen was CD8+ T cells sorted from PBMCs, taken roughly 46 days after the first yellow fever vaccination. This TCR derives from a man aged 18 to 30 who received the YFV17D yellow fever vaccine. CDR3: CATKDRGMGEQYF. The DNA of the CDR3 is TGTGCCACCAAGGACAGGGGAATGGGCGAGCAGTACTTC.